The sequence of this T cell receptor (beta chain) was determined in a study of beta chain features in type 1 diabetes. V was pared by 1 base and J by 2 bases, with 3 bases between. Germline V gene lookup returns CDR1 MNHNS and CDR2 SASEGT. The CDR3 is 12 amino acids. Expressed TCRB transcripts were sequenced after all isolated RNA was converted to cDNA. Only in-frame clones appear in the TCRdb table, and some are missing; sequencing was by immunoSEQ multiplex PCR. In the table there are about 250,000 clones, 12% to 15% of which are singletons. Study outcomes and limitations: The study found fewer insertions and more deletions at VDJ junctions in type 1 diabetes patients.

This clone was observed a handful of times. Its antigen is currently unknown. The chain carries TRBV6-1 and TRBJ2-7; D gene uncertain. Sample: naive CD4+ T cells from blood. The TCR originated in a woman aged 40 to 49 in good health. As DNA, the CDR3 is TGTGCCAGCAGTGAAGGTACCTACGAGCAGTACTTC. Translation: CASSEGTYEQYF.